This T cell receptor beta chain derives from a study of beta chain features in type 1 diabetes. Study-level background: Over 85,000,000 sorted cells were examined across all samples. The study, taken as a whole, reports: There was a possibility that cDNA sequencing over-represented cells with high TCR expression.

A single heparinised blood sample, averaging around 110 mL, was obtained per donor. cDNA synthesis used the whole RNA isolate, giving expressed TCRB sequences. Measured with immunoSEQ multiplex PCR; TCRdb has only the in-frame clones, and not every one. The table includes around 340,000 clones, around 20% detected once. Turning to this clone: The antigen remains unidentified.

V was pared by 7 bases and J by 4 bases, with 16 bases between. The CDR3 has 15 residues. Germline V gene data show CDR1 as MGHRA and CDR2 as YSYEKL. Sequencing was performed on naive CD4+ T cells from blood. The sequence was collected from a woman aged 18-29 years in good health. The genes are TRBV4-1 and TRBJ2-2, with no clear D. CDR3 region: CASTKRVGITGELFF. CDR3 nucleotide sequence: TGCGCCAGCACCAAACGGGTCGGTATCACCGGGGAGCTGTTTTTT.